One and the same sample provided the 2 T cell receptor beta chains below, sequenced in a study of cytomegalovirus exposure and HLA in healthy donors. The PCR ran on 60 Vbeta and 13 Jbeta primers. The assay was immunoSEQ multiplex PCR, and TCRdb's table has in-frame clones only and misses some. The sample consists of about 160,000 clones, roughly 80% of them appearing once. Material: PBMCs. These receptor sequences come from a female donor in good health and CMV-seronegative.

This chain joins TRBV28 and TRBJ2-1; 10 nucleotides agree with TRBD2. Germline V gene lookup returns CDR1 MDHEN and CDR2 SYDVKM. Losses at the gene ends were 4 bases for V and 9 bases for J; bases not matched to a gene: 9. This CDR3 region has 15 residues. The CDR3 reads CASSSLAGERGEQFF. The CDR3, as DNA: TGTGCCAGCAGTTCTCTAGCGGGAGAACGGGGTGAGCAGTTCTTC.

The chain links TRBV5-1 to TRBJ2-3, with 8 bases lining up with TRBD2. The V segment lost 0 bases and the J segment 5 bases; nucleotides outside the gene matches: 2. CDR1 and CDR2 from the germline V gene are SGHRS and YFSETQ. CDR3 size: 14 residues. For the CDR3, the DNA is TGCGCCAGCAGCTTGGACGGGAGGGAAGATACGCAGTATTTT. Its protein is CASSLDGREDTQYF.